The entry below gives a single T cell receptor beta chain sequence along with its context. Its antigen is still unknown. The sample originates from a study of T cell responses to AZD1222 COVID-19 vaccine. Whole-study results and caveats: When two AZD1222 doses had been given, Spike-specific TCR breadth and depth rose. Nearly half of unique spike-specific TCRs reportedly avoided B.1.351 and B.1.1.7 mutated regions. Sampling captured repertoires only after the peak T cell response. Of the AZD1222 recipients, only 5 to 7 were seropositive at baseline.

This table comes from immunoSEQ multiplex PCR, and its TCRdb copy is limited to in-frame clones, with some not included. The sample records 90,000 to 150,000 clones, 85% to 90% being singletons. The V gene's germline CDR1 is SGHVS and CDR2 FQNEAQ. This CDR3 is built from 16 residues. Deletions cut 1 base from V and 0 bases from J, with 13 bases between. The chain joins TRBV7-8 to TRBJ2-7, with D perhaps matching TRBD1 (5 bases). Here the sequenced sample was peripheral blood, taken on day 0 of AZD1222 vaccination. The TCR originated in an adult in good health. In DNA, the CDR3 is TGTGCCAGCAGCTTAGGTCGGGCAGGGCCCTCCTACGAGCAGTACTTC. Translated, it gives CASSLGRAGPSYEQYF.